Shown below are 29 T cell receptor beta chains from a single sample sequenced in a study of cytomegalovirus exposure and HLA in healthy donors. In the PCR, 60 Vbeta and 13 Jbeta primers were used. The data were produced by immunoSEQ multiplex PCR, yet TCRdb's version contains in-frame clones alone and is incomplete. This sample yields 40,000 to 45,000 clones, of which 70% to 80% are seen a single time; roughly 1.4% belongs to the top ten. Sequenced sample: PBMCs. These receptors came from a man aged 25 to 40 in good health and CMV-seronegative.

This chain connects TRBV5-4 to TRBJ2-7; 9 bases are shared with TRBD1. The ends lost 4 bases at V and 7 bases at J; junction bases unmatched: 9. CDR1 SGHNT and CDR2 YYREEE come from the germline V gene (reference sequence). The CDR3 is 14 amino acids. CDR3 nucleotide sequence: TGTGCCAGCAGCAACCCGGGACAGGGTGGTGAGCAGTACTTC. As protein: CASSNPGQGGEQYF.

CDR3 amino acids: CASSLGRGRSDEQFF. CDR3 in DNA: TGCGCCAGCAGCTTGGGTAGGGGGCGCTCGGATGAGCAGTTCTTC. The gene calls are TRBV5-1 and TRBJ2-1; the match to TRBD1 covers 7 bases. Germline CDR1 reads SGHRS; CDR2 reads YFSETQ. The CDR3 is made up of 15 amino acids. Unmatched junction bases numbered 8, after V lost 0 bases and J lost 8 bases.

The table lists this clone with a few counts. Here the CDR3 reads CASSSGTGVPYEQYF. CDR3 DNA: TGTGCCAGCAGCTCAGGGACAGGGGTGCCCTACGAGCAGTACTTC. The rearrangement links TRBV7-9 to TRBJ2-7; 10 bases map to TRBD1. The trim removed 4 bases at V and 2 bases at J, leaving 5 bases unmatched. In germline, CDR1 is SEHNR, CDR2 FQNEAQ (reference sequence). The CDR3 consists of 15 residues.

This rearrangement joins TRBV19 to TRBJ1-2; weak D call: TRBD1 (6 bases). The CDR3 runs 14 residues. The germline V and J ends were trimmed by 3 bases and 4 bases, with 12 bases remaining between them. The germline CDR1 and CDR2 sequences are LNHDA and SQIVND (reference sequence). The DNA of the CDR3 is TGTGCCAGTAGTATTGCGGACAGCTCCTATGGCTACACCTTC. Translation gives CASSIADSSYGYTF.

V gene TRBV7-2 combines with J gene TRBJ2-1; TRBD1 agrees at 9 bases. V gave up 4 bases and J gave up 1 base; unmatched junction bases: 2. CDR1 and CDR2 from the germline V gene are SGHTA and FQGNSA. The CDR3 is 15 amino acids. In nucleotides, the CDR3 is TGTGCCAGCAGCTCGGACAGGGGTTCCTACAATGAGCAGTTCTTC. Translated, it gives CASSSDRGSYNEQFF.

The chain is built from TRBV2 and TRBJ2-7, with 7 positions matching TRBD2. In germline, CDR1 is SNHLY, CDR2 FYNNEI. There are 14 residues in the CDR3. With 4 bases clipped from V and 7 bases from J, the junction kept 10 bases outside the gene matches. The CDR3 region has the DNA TGTGCCAGCAGTGCGAGCGGGGCCCTCTGGGAGCAGTACTTC. Translated, it gives CASSASGALWEQYF.

The chain combines TRBV19 with TRBJ2-1; 8 bases map to TRBD2. V lost 4 bases, J lost 12 bases, and 11 bases stayed unmatched. The CDR3 is made up of 14 amino acids. Germline CDR1 reads LNHDA; CDR2 reads SQIVND (reference sequence). CDR3 in DNA: TGTGCCAGTAGTACCCCGGGACTAGGGAGGGGGCAGTTCTTC. It is translated as CASSTPGLGRGQFF. Supplemented by reference TRBV19 and TRBJ2-1, the full variable domain reads DGGITQSPKYLFRKEGQNVTLSCEQNLNHDAMYWYRQDPGQGLRLIYYSQIVNDFQKGDIAEGYSVSREKKESFPLTVTSAQKNPTAFYLCASSTPGLGRGQFFGPGTRLTVL.

The chain recombines TRBV19 with TRBJ2-5, with 11 bases lining up with TRBD1. The V gene's germline CDR1 is LNHDA and CDR2 SQIVND (reference sequence). The CDR3 is 15 residues long. The J segment lost 2 bases and the V segment lost 4 bases, leaving 3 bases of the junction unmatched. CDR3: CASSTRDRGQETQYF. Here the CDR3 DNA reads TGTGCCAGTAGTACCCGGGACAGGGGGCAAGAGACCCAGTACTTC.

The chain uses TRBV28 and TRBJ2-1; D is possibly TRBD2 (5 bases). CDR3 length: 14 amino acids. Germline CDR1 reads MDHEN; CDR2 reads SYDVKM. With 7 bases removed from V and 4 bases from J, the gap between germline ends came to 14 bases. The CDR3 DNA follows: TGTGCCAGCACCTCCCCGGGCGGGTACAATGAGCAGTTCTTC. It is translated as CASTSPGGYNEQFF.

The table lists this clone with a few counts. The rearrangement uses TRBV7-2 and TRBJ2-7; D is unclear. Germline-derived CDR1 and CDR2 are SGHTA and FQGNSA. Between the trimmed V and J ends, which lost 1 base and 6 bases, there was a span of 10 bases. The CDR3 totals 13 residues. The chain's CDR3 is CASSLGSYGEQYF. The CDR3 DNA follows: TGTGCCAGCAGCTTAGGCAGTTATGGCGAGCAGTACTTC.

The chain links TRBV5-1 to TRBJ1-2; TRBD1 matches 10 bases. V was clipped by 0 bases and J by 9 bases; unmatched bases: 2. There are 13 residues in the CDR3. CDR1 is SGHRS, CDR2 YFSETQ, per germline. CDR3 coding DNA: TGCGCCAGCAGCTTGGGACAGGGGGCTAGCTACACCTTC. Residues: CASSLGQGASYTF.

This clone occurred once. This chain links TRBV27 with TRBJ1-2; 8 bases align to TRBD1. CDR1 MNHEY and CDR2 SMNVEV come from the germline V gene (reference sequence). J was trimmed by 3 bases and V by 4 bases; bases with no gene match: 7. CDR3 length: 15 amino acids. The CDR3: CASSSKRQGYYGYTF. The CDR3 region has the DNA TGTGCCAGCAGTTCAAAAAGACAGGGGTACTATGGCTACACCTTC.

V usage is TRBV5-4 and J usage is TRBJ2-7, with 8 bases fitting TRBD2. This CDR3 contains 13 residues. Germline V gene lookup returns CDR1 SGHNT and CDR2 YYREEE (reference sequence). Unmatched junction bases numbered 2, after V lost 0 bases and J lost 6 bases. The CDR3 is CASSLGLAGEQYF. Here the CDR3 DNA reads TGTGCCAGCAGCTTGGGGCTAGCGGGCGAGCAGTACTTC.

This chain connects TRBV14 to TRBJ2-3; 11 nucleotides align to TRBD2. Germline V gene lookup returns CDR1 SGHDN and CDR2 FVKESK. Trimming cost V 4 bases and J 0 bases; bases outside gene matches: 3. This CDR3 contains 16 residues. CDR3 protein: CASSLRTSGSTDTQYF. The CDR3 DNA follows: TGTGCCAGCAGCCTACGGACTAGCGGGAGCACAGATACGCAGTATTTT.

In this sample, this clone turned up once. The chain uses TRBV28 and TRBJ2-7; 11 nucleotides agree with TRBD2. This CDR3 has 15 amino acids. J gave up 2 bases and V 4 bases, and 4 bases lay outside the gene matches. Germline CDR1 reads MDHEN; CDR2 reads SYDVKM. Written as DNA, the CDR3 is TGTGCCAGCAGTTCCTATAGCGGGAGGGCCTACGAGCAGTACTTC. Translating gives CASSSYSGRAYEQYF.

Written as DNA, the CDR3 is TGCGCCAGCAGCTTGGCCGGTTTGGGGCATCTTCGGGCTGGGGCCAACGTCCTGACTTTC. This gives the protein CASSLAGLGHLRAGANVLTF. The chain employs TRBV5-1 and TRBJ2-6; TRBD1 might be the D (5 bases). The germline V gene encodes CDR1 SGHRS and CDR2 YFSETQ. The CDR3 has 20 residues. Trimming pared 0 bases from V and 2 bases from J, leaving 21 bases between.

J is TRBJ2-7 and V is TRBV19, with TRBD2 matching over 10 bases. The CDR3 extends over 17 amino acids. J lost 0 bases, V lost 4 bases, and 9 bases had no gene match. The germline CDR1 and CDR2 sequences are LNHDA and SQIVND (reference sequence). Here the CDR3 reads CASSRRPSSGSSYEQYF. The CDR3, as DNA: TGTGCCAGTAGTAGAAGACCCTCTAGCGGGAGCTCCTACGAGCAGTACTTC. The full variable domain, its missing parts supplied by reference TRBV19 and TRBJ2-7, is DGGITQSPKYLFRKEGQNVTLSCEQNLNHDAMYWYRQDPGQGLRLIYYSQIVNDFQKGDIAEGYSVSREKKESFPLTVTSAQKNPTAFYLCASSRRPSSGSSYEQYFGPGTRLTVT.

The count of this clone is one. Here the CDR3 reads CASSPQSDTQYF. CDR3 in DNA: TGTGCCAGCTCACCGCAGTCAGATACGCAGTATTTT. The V and J genes are TRBV18 and TRBJ2-3, with D uncertain. Trimming cost V 3 bases and J 4 bases, with 5 bases left between them. The CDR3 is 12 residues long. In germline, CDR1 is KGHSH, CDR2 LQKENI. The full variable domain, its missing parts supplied by reference TRBV18 and TRBJ2-3, is NAGVMQNPRHLVRRRGQEARLRCSPMKGHSHVYWYRQLPEEGLKFMVYLQKENIIDESGMPKERFSAEFPKEGPSILRIQQVVRGDSAAYFCASSPQSDTQYFGPGTRLTVL.

This rearrangement joins TRBV28 to TRBJ1-2, with a tentative D call TRBD1 (6 bases). V shed 3 bases and J shed 6 bases, with 8 bases lying between them. The CDR3 spans 12 residues. Germline V gene data show CDR1 as MDHEN and CDR2 as SYDVKM. CDR3 protein: CASSFGGHGYTF. CDR3 DNA sequence: TGTGCCAGCAGTTTCGGGGGGCATGGCTACACCTTC.

This clone turned up a few times. This chain links TRBV7-2 with TRBJ2-4; perhaps TRBD1 as D (5 bases). V was trimmed by 5 bases and J by 7 bases, leaving 12 bases between them. CDR3 length equals 13 residues. Per the germline V gene, CDR1 is SGHTA and CDR2 is FQGNSA. CDR3 region: CASSPPGRNIQYF. As DNA, the CDR3 is TGTGCCAGCAGCCCCCCAGGGCGGAACATTCAGTACTTC.

CDR3 residues: CASTRQGNEKLFF. In nucleotides, the CDR3 is TGTGCCAGCACTCGACAGGGGAATGAAAAACTGTTTTTT. The chain combines TRBV28 with TRBJ1-4; 8 bases line up with TRBD1. CDR3 length: 13 amino acids. Trimming removed 7 bases from V and 5 bases from J; junction bases left unmatched: 3. Germline lookup yields CDR1 MDHEN and CDR2 SYDVKM.

A single count supports this clone. The V and J genes are TRBV27 and TRBJ2-1; the match to TRBD2 covers 12 bases. The trim removed 6 bases at V and 6 bases at J, leaving 6 bases unmatched. CDR1 and CDR2 from the germline V gene are MNHEY and SMNVEV (reference sequence). The CDR3 is 15 amino acids. The DNA for the CDR3 is TGTGCCAGCAGGGCTAGCGGGAGGGCCAGCAATGAGCAGTTCTTC. It yields the protein CASRASGRASNEQFF.

This chain connects TRBV25-1 to TRBJ1-6; D ambiguous. This CDR3 contains 18 residues. The V gene's germline CDR1 is MGHDK and CDR2 SYGVNS. V lost 5 bases and J 0 bases, leaving 17 bases between the germline ends. CDR3 residues: CASSSLLRESSYNSPLHF. In DNA form, the CDR3 reads TGTGCCAGCAGTAGCCTTCTCCGGGAGAGCTCCTATAATTCACCCCTCCACTTT.

In regard to this clone: This specimen includes other DNA sequences encoding the same CDR3. The chain couples TRBV27 to TRBJ2-6; D possibly corresponds to TRBD1 (5 bases). Between the trimmed V and J ends, which lost 5 bases and 4 bases, there was a span of 21 bases. Germline V gives CDR1 MNHEY, CDR2 SMNVEV (reference sequence). This CDR3 spans 18 amino acids. CDR3 DNA: TGTGCCAGCAGTGCTAAGGGGCAGGGCTCGAGGGGGGCCAACGTCCTGACTTTC. Its protein product is CASSAKGQGSRGANVLTF.

The CDR3 DNA reads as TGTGCCAGCTCACCTGGGGAGGGCAATCAGCCCCAGCATTTT. Encoded protein: CASSPGEGNQPQHF. J is TRBJ1-5 and V is TRBV18; D ambiguous. Trimming left V 3 bases short and J 2 bases short, with 8 bases between. CDR3 size: 14 residues. CDR1 is KGHSH, CDR2 LQKENI, per germline.

V gene TRBV5-1 combines with J gene TRBJ2-1; a weak D match, TRBD2 (6 bases). This CDR3 comprises 15 residues. Germline values: CDR1 SGHRS, CDR2 YFSETQ. V was trimmed by 2 bases and J by 3 bases, leaving 12 bases between them. This CDR3 is CASSLGTAGYNEQFF. CDR3 nucleotides: TGCGCCAGCAGCTTAGGGACTGCGGGCTACAATGAGCAGTTCTTC.

In DNA form, the CDR3 reads TGTGCCAGCAGCGTAGATGGTAGCGGGAGGGAGACCCAGTACTTC. The encoded protein is CASSVDGSGRETQYF. The rearrangement joins TRBV9 to TRBJ2-5; 10 bases align to TRBD2. The junction had 4 bases not matched to a gene; V was cut back by 0 bases and J by 5 bases. The CDR3 is made up of 15 amino acids. Germline CDR1 is SGDLS and CDR2 is YYNGEE.

V usage is TRBV5-1 and J usage is TRBJ1-6, with D maybe TRBD1 (5 bases). This CDR3 spans 14 amino acids. Germline values: CDR1 SGHRS, CDR2 YFSETQ. The V end lost 4 bases, the J end lost 9 bases, and 14 bases lay between the germline ends. The CDR3 DNA reads as TGCGCCAGCAGCCCAGGGTCTGGGCCTTCACCCCTCCACTTT. Residues: CASSPGSGPSPLHF.

The rearrangement uses TRBV18 and TRBJ1-1, with 7 positions matching TRBD1. This CDR3 has 14 residues. V lost 3 bases and J lost 3; bases outside the gene matches: 4. Germline CDR1 reads KGHSH; CDR2 reads LQKENI. CDR3 loop: CASSPQGVDTEAFF. CDR3 DNA: TGTGCCAGCTCACCCCAGGGGGTAGACACTGAAGCTTTCTTT.